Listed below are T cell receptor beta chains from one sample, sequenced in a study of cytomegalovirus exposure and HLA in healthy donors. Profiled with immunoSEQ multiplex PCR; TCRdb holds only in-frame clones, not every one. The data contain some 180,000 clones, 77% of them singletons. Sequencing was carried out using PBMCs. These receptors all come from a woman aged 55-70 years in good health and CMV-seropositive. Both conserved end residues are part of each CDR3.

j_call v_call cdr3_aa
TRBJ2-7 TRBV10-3 CASRGSGGSYEQYF
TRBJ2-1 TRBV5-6 CASIRTGVIGEQFF
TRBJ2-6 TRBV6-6 CASSHDRAPGANGLTF
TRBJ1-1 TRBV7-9 CASRPRSPAATGTEAFF
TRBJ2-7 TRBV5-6 CASSPRGGVIMTAYEQYF
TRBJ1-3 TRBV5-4 CASSPGQGRTGNTIYF
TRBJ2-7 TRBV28 CASSSYSYEQYF
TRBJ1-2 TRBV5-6 CASSLFRDTANYGYTF
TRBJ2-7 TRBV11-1 CASSLGHRSNEQYF
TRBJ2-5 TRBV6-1 CASSLSWSGVETQYF
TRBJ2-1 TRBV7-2 CASSSASGSSYNEQFF
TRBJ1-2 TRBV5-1 CASSLAGTGGYGYTF
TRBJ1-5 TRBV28 CASITGTGGQPQHF